The next 11 T cell receptor beta chains were all read from a single sample in a study of blood T cell repertoires in COVID-19. This table comes from immunoSEQ multiplex PCR, and its TCRdb copy is limited to in-frame clones, with some not included. Here the sample spans about 160,000 clones, approximately 88% being singletons. The sample consisted of PBMCs or T cells enriched from blood (not recorded which). Receptors were obtained from a woman aged 45-65 years who had recovered from COVID-19.

The CDR3 loop is CASSPGGGQSMNTEAFF. DNA for the CDR3: TGCGCCAGCAGCCCCGGGGGGGGACAGAGTATGAACACTGAAGCTTTCTTT. The V and J genes are TRBV4-1 and TRBJ1-1, with TRBD1 identical over 7 bases. Germline trimming cut 4 bases from V and 0 bases from J; bases unmatched to any gene: 11. CDR3 size: 17 residues. Germline-derived CDR1 and CDR2 are MGHRA and YSYEKL.

The genes are TRBV18 and TRBJ2-7; D is uncertain. Germline-derived CDR1 and CDR2 are KGHSH and LQKENI. The CDR3 is 13 residues long. Trimming took 6 bases from V and 1 from J, leaving 10 bases between them. The CDR3 loop is CASSKTESYEQYF. DNA of the CDR3: TGTGCCAGCTCTAAGACTGAATCCTACGAGCAGTACTTC.

The V call is TRBV7-2, the J call TRBJ2-2; TRBD2 matches at 10 bases. Germline CDR1 is SGHTA and CDR2 is FQGNSA. J was trimmed by 5 bases and V by 4 bases; bases with no gene match: 4. This CDR3 is built from 15 residues. DNA for the CDR3: TGTGCCAGCAGCTCAGCGGGGGGGAGGACCGGGGAGCTGTTTTTT. This translates into CASSSAGGRTGELFF. Complete variable domain (other parts from reference TRBV7-2 and TRBJ2-2): GAGVSQSPSNKVTEKGKDVELRCDPISGHTALYWYRQSLGQGLEFLIYFQGNSAPDKSGLPSDRFSAERTGGSVSTLTIQRTQQEDSAVYLCASSSAGGRTGELFFGEGSRLTVL.

The rearrangement links TRBV25-1 to TRBJ2-1, with a weak D call TRBD2 (6 bases). CDR1 is MGHDK, CDR2 SYGVNS, per germline. The CDR3 extends over 13 amino acids. The germline V and J ends were trimmed by 1 base and 7 bases, with 8 bases remaining between them. CDR3 nucleotide sequence: TGTGCCAGCAGTGAATGGGGGGAGAATGAGCAGTTCTTC. Amino acids: CASSEWGENEQFF.

This clone was seen only once. The chain links TRBV27 to TRBJ2-5; 10 bases match TRBD2. CDR1 and CDR2 (germline): MNHEY, SMNVEV (reference sequence). V lost 5 bases, J lost 3 bases, and 12 bases stayed unmatched. The CDR3 has 17 amino acids. CDR3 nucleotide sequence: TGTGCCAGCAGTCAACTTCAACTAGCGGGGTACAAAGAGACCCAGTACTTC. Its translation is CASSQLQLAGYKETQYF.

The V call is TRBV5-4, the J call TRBJ2-5, with D possibly TRBD1 on 5 matching bases. The CDR3 extends over 15 amino acids. In germline, CDR1 is SGHNT, CDR2 YYREEE (reference sequence). Trimming left V 0 bases short and J 5 bases short, with 14 bases between. This CDR3 is CASSLDIGHGETQYF. DNA for the CDR3: TGTGCCAGCAGCTTGGATATCGGACACGGCGAGACCCAGTACTTC.

V gene TRBV5-1 combines with J gene TRBJ1-4, with D possibly matching TRBD1 (6 bases). This CDR3 has 15 residues. The ends were cut back, 4 bases at V and 3 bases at J, with 13 bases in the middle. In germline, CDR1 is SGHRS, CDR2 YFSETQ. CDR3: CASSANRVANEKLFF. Here the CDR3 DNA reads TGCGCCAGCAGCGCCAACAGGGTTGCTAATGAAAAACTGTTTTTT. Supplemented by reference TRBV5-1 and TRBJ1-4, the full variable domain reads KAGVTQTPRYLIKTRGQQVTLSCSPISGHRSVSWYQQTPGQGLQFLFEYFSETQRNKGNFPGRFSGRQFSNSRSEMNVSTLELGDSALYLCASSANRVANEKLFFGSGTQLSVL.

The rearrangement uses TRBV6-2 or TRBV6-3 and TRBJ2-7; 11 bases fit TRBD1. The CDR3 length is 15 residues. V gave up 4 bases and J gave up 3 bases; unmatched junction bases: 5. CDR1 is MNHEY, CDR2 SVGEGT, per germline. DNA for the CDR3: TGTGCCAGCAGTTCCGCCGGGACAGGGGGCTACGAGCAGTACTTC. Amino acid sequence: CASSSAGTGGYEQYF.

The V gene is TRBV7-3, the J gene TRBJ2-7; a possible D gene is TRBD1 (6 bases). Between the trimmed V and J ends, which lost 4 bases and 2 bases, there was a span of 15 bases. CDR1 is SGHTA, CDR2 FQGTGA, per germline. This CDR3 has 15 amino acids. This CDR3 reads CASSSRTAGAYEQYF. CDR3 sequence (DNA): TGTGCCAGCAGCTCTCGTACGGCAGGGGCCTACGAGCAGTACTTC.

The chain is built from TRBV7-2 and TRBJ1-2; a weak D match, TRBD1 (5 bases). Germline assignment: CDR1 SGHTA and CDR2 FQGNSA. Trimming left V 3 bases short and J 8 bases short, with 13 bases between. There are 13 residues in the CDR3. CDR3: CASSLGGTYGYTF. In DNA, the CDR3 is TGTGCCAGCAGCTTGGGGGGGACTTACGGCTACACCTTC. Combining the CDR3 with reference TRBV7-2 and TRBJ1-2 gives the whole variable domain GAGVSQSPSNKVTEKGKDVELRCDPISGHTALYWYRQSLGQGLEFLIYFQGNSAPDKSGLPSDRFSAERTGGSVSTLTIQRTQQEDSAVYLCASSLGGTYGYTFGSGTRLTVV.

J is TRBJ2-7 and V is TRBV9, with no clear D. With 2 bases removed from V and 2 bases from J, the gap between germline ends came to 11 bases. Germline V gives CDR1 SGDLS, CDR2 YYNGEE. The CDR3 covers 14 residues. The CDR3 loop reads CASSVGVFPYEQYF. The DNA of the CDR3 is TGTGCCAGCAGCGTTGGAGTATTTCCCTACGAGCAGTACTTC. The whole variable domain, filled in from reference TRBV9 and TRBJ2-7, reads DSGVTQTPKHLITATGQRVTLRCSPRSGDLSVYWYQQSLDQGLQFLIQYYNGEERAKGNILERFSAQQFPDLHSELNLSSLELGDSALYFCASSVGVFPYEQYFGPGTRLTVT.